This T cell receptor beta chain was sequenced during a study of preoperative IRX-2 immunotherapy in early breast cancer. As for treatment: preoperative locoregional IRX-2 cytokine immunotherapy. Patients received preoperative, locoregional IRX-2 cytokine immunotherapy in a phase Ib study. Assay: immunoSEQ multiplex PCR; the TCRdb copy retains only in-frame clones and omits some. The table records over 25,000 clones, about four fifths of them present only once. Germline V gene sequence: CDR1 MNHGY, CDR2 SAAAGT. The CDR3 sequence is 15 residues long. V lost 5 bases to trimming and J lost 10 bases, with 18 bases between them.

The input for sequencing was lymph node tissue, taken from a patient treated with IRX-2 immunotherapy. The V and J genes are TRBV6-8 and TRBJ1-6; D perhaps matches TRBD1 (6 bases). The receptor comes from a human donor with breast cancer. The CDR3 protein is CASSTHQGYESPLHF. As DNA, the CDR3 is TGTGCCAGCAGTACTCATCAGGGGTACGAATCACCCCTCCACTTT.